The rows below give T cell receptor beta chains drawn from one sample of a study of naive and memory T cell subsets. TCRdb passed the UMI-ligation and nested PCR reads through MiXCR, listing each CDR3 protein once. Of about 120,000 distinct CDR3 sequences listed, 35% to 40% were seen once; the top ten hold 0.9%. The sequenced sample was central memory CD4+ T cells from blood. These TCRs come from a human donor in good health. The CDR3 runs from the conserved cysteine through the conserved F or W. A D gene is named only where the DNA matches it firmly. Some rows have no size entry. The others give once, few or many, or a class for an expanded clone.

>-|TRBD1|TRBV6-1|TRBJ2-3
TGTGCCAGCAGTGCGGGACAGGGGAAGGATACGCAGTATTTT
CASSAGQGKDTQYF
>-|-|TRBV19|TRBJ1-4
TGTGCCAGTAGTAGGAGACAGGATGCAACTAATGAAAAACTGTTTTTT
CASSRRQDATNEKLFF
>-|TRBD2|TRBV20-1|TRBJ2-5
TGCAGTGCCCATGGACTAGCGGGAGTTGAGACCCAGTACTTC
CSAHGLAGVETQYF
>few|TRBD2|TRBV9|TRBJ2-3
TGTGCCAGCAGCGTCACTAGCGGGAACACAGATACGCAGTATTTT
CASSVTSGNTDTQYF
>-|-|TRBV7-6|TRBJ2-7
TGTGCCAGCACCCAATACGTGACAGACCCCGAGCAGTACTTC
CASTQYVTDPEQYF
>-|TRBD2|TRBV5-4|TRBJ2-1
TGTGCCAGCAGCCGGACTAGCGGGAGGCATTGGGGTATGGATGAGCAGTTCTTC
CASSRTSGRHWGMDEQFF
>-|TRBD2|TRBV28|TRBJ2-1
TGTGCCAGCAGTTCTTGGGGGACTAGCGGGAGCAAGTACAATGAGCAGTTCTTC
CASSSWGTSGSKYNEQFF
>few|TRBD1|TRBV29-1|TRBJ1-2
TGCAGCGTTGAAGATAACAGGGGGGGCTACACCTTC
CSVEDNRGGYTF
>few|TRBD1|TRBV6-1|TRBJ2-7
TGTGCCAGCACGACAGGGTACTACGAGCAGTACTTC
CASTTGYYEQYF
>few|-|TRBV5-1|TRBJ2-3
TGCGCCAGCAGGATAGAAGACAGGAACACAGATACGCAGTATTTT
CASRIEDRNTDTQYF
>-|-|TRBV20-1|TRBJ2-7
TGCTGTGCTAGAGGAACTACTACGGAGCAGTACTTC
CCARGTTTEQYF
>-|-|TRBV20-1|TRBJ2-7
TGCAGTGCCCGCGTCAACAGGGATGACGTGTACTTC
CSARVNRDDVYF
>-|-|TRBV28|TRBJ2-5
TGTGCCAGCAGTACCACAAACAGGGAGACCCAGTACTTC
CASSTTNRETQYF
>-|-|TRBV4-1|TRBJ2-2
TGCGCCAGCCGCTTTGAGGGACTGGGCACCGGGGAGCTGTTTTTT
CASRFEGLGTGELFF
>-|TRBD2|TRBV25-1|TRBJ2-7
TGTGCCAGCAGCGCCGGACTAGACTCCTACGAGCAGTACTTC
CASSAGLDSYEQYF
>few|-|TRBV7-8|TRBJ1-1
TGTGCCAGCAGTCACAAACGGGCGAACACTGAAGCTTTCTTT
CASSHKRANTEAFF
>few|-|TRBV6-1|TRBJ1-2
TGTGCCAGCAGTGAAAATTTGGGTTCGGGGAGGCCCTATGGCTACACCTTC
CASSENLGSGRPYGYTF
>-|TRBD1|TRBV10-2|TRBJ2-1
TGCGCCAGCAGTGACCCGGGACAGACCCTTGAGCAGTTCTTC
CASSDPGQTLEQFF
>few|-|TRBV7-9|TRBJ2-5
TGTGCCAGCAGCTTATATTCGAGTACAGAGACCCAGTACTTC
CASSLYSSTETQYF
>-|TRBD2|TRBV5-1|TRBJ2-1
TGCGCCAGCAGCTTGGCCGGGGGGGGCCAAAACAATGAGCAGTTCTTC
CASSLAGGGQNNEQFF
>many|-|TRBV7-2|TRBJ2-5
TGTGCCAGCAGACCCCTGGGTCAAGAGACCCAGTACTTC
CASRPLGQETQYF
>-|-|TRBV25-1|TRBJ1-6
TGTGCCAGCAGTGAATCGGGATACCGGTCACCCCTCCACTTT
CASSESGYRSPLHF
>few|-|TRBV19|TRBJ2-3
TGTGCCAGTAGTATCTCACAGGACCCTAGCGATACGCAGTATTTT
CASSISQDPSDTQYF
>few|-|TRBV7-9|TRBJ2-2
TGTGCCAGCAGGTCGAACAGGGAGCTGTTTTTT
CASRSNRELFF
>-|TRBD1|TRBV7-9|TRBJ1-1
TGTGCCAGCAGCTTGGACAGGGTATTATCGGAAGCTTTCTTT
CASSLDRVLSEAFF
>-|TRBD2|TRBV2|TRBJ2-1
TGTGCCAGCAGGGAAGCGGGGCTCTCCTACAATGAGCAGTTCTTC
CASREAGLSYNEQFF
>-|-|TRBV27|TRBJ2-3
TGTGCCGCGACAGGATCAGATACGCAGTATTTT
CAATGSDTQYF
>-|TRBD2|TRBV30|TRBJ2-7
TGTGCCTGGGGATCTAGCGGGATTTCGAAGCAGTACTTC
CAWGSSGISKQYF
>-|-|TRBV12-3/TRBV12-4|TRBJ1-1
TGTGCCAGCAGTTGGACCCGCGAGGTTGTAGCTTTCTTT
CASSWTREVVAFF
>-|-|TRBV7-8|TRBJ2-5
TGTGCCAGCAGCTTAGCGTGGACTGGCCCGGAGACCCAGTACTTC
CASSLAWTGPETQYF
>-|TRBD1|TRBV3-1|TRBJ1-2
TGTGCCAGCAGCCGCGGACAGGGGGCTTTTGGCTACACCTTC
CASSRGQGAFGYTF
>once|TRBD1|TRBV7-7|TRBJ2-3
TGTGCCAGCAGCCCCGGGACAGGGAGGGCAGATACGCAGTATTTT
CASSPGTGRADTQYF
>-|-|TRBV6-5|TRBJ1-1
TGTGCCAGCAAGGGCCACGGCAATACTGAAGCTTTCTTT
CASKGHGNTEAFF
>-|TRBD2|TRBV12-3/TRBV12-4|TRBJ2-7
TGTGCCAGCAGTGGACTAGCGGGAGGGCCTCTTGAGCAGTACTTC
CASSGLAGGPLEQYF
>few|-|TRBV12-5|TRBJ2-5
TGTGCTAGTGGTTTGGTTGGGACCGTGGGGGCTGGTAAAGAGACCCAGTACTTC
CASGLVGTVGAGKETQYF
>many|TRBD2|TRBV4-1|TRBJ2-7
TGCGCCAGCAGCCAACTACCCATGAGCGGGAGGAACTACGAGCAGTACTTC
CASSQLPMSGRNYEQYF
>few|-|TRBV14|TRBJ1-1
TGTGCCAGCAGCCTCAGTCTAAACAGGGCACCTAAGGAAACTGAAGCTTTCTTT
CASSLSLNRAPKETEAFF
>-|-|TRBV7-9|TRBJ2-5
TGTGCCAGCACCCCGACTGGGGAGACCCAGTACTTC
CASTPTGETQYF